The clone carrying this T cell receptor (beta chain) was seen a handful of times. These data come from a study of prognosis after radiotherapy for stage I lung cancer. Amplification of TCR beta CDR3 from genomic DNA used two-round multiplex PCR. Every TRBV and TRBJ gene had its own specific primer in first-round PCR. In TCRdb, the multiplex PCR reads were re-called with MiXCR into one record per CDR3 protein. In the table there are some 56,000 distinct CDR3 sequences, more than 25% of which are singletons. Germline-derived CDR1 and CDR2 are LGHNA and YNFKEQ. The CDR3 is 14 amino acids. Trimming removed 3 bases from V and 6 bases from J; junction bases left unmatched: 1.

The sequenced sample was PBMCs, obtained before or after stereotactic body radiation therapy (not recorded which). The gene calls are TRBV4-2 and TRBJ2-1; 11 bases are shared with TRBD2. The receptor comes from a donor at least 50 years old with non-small cell lung cancer. The CDR3 protein is CASSHGTSGNEQFF. The DNA of the CDR3 is TGTGCCAGCAGCCATGGGACTAGCGGCAATGAGCAGTTCTTC.